A single sample gave rise to the 5 T cell receptor beta chains below, sequenced in a study of Ad26.COV2.S vaccination and SARS-CoV-2 variants. Treatment noted: some 19 received Ad26.COV2.S at low or high dose, single or two shots; five or six received placebo; per-sample allocation not given. The investigators took samples on day 63 after the first vaccine or placebo injection. The data were produced by immunoSEQ multiplex PCR, yet TCRdb's version contains in-frame clones alone and is incomplete. Found here are some 370,000 clones, under 90% of them singletons; the top ten hold more than 7%. The specimen comprised peripheral blood, sampled in a trial of Ad26.COV2.S vaccine versus placebo. Receptors originate from a person between 18 and 60 years old who received the Ad26.COV2.S COVID-19 vaccine or a placebo.

The V gene is TRBV27, the J gene TRBJ1-2; no clear D. Trimming took 5 bases from V and 4 from J, leaving 20 bases between them. Germline V gene data show CDR1 as MNHEY and CDR2 as SMNVEV (reference sequence). This CDR3 comprises 16 residues. CDR3 protein: CASSNPSGSGIYGYTF. CDR3 DNA: TGTGCCAGCAGTAACCCATCGGGGTCGGGGATCTATGGCTACACCTTC.

This clone was recorded only once. The chain carries TRBV13 and TRBJ2-7; D unresolved. Trimming took off 2 bases at V and 0 bases at J, with 11 bases between the two ends. The CDR3 is 15 residues long. The germline gives CDR1 PRHDT, CDR2 FYEKMQ (reference sequence). The CDR3 coding sequence is TGTGCCAGCAGCTTACGAGGCCCCAGCTCCTACGAGCAGTACTTC. Residues: CASSLRGPSSYEQYF.

In this sample, this clone turned up a few times. The chain carries TRBV7-9 and TRBJ1-5; weak D call: TRBD1 (5 bases). This CDR3 spans 15 amino acids. The germline CDR1 and CDR2 sequences are SEHNR and FQNEAQ (reference sequence). V was cut by 1 base and J by 5 bases, with 12 bases left in between. DNA for the CDR3: TGTGCCAGCAGCTTAGGGACATTAATCGATCAGCCCCAGCATTTT. Protein product: CASSLGTLIDQPQHF.

This chain links TRBV7-6 with TRBJ1-1, with D unclear. V was shortened by 0 bases and J by 0 bases, with 17 bases between the two germline ends. The CDR3 length is 18 residues. Germline-derived CDR1 and CDR2 are SGHVS and FNYEAQ. The CDR3 region is CASSLAPLGWSMNTEAFF. The CDR3 DNA follows: TGTGCCAGCAGCTTAGCACCCCTGGGGTGGAGCATGAACACTGAAGCTTTCTTT.

The chain uses TRBV30 and TRBJ2-1; D is uncertain. The CDR3 length is 11 residues. V dropped 4 bases and J dropped 8 bases, with 9 bases sitting between them. Germline V lookup: CDR1 GTSNPN, CDR2 SVGIG (reference sequence). CDR3 sequence: CAWNRWYEQFF. CDR3 nucleotide sequence: TGTGCCTGGAACCGATGGTATGAGCAGTTCTTC.